This TCR beta chain is from a study of graft-versus-host responses after intestinal transplantation. As for the study in general: Recipients received multivisceral, liver-intestinal, or isolated intestinal transplants. Notes on the study in general: Across patients carrying graft-donor T cell macrochimerism, allografts held high graft-versus-host to host-versus-graft clonal ratios. Maximum circulating GvH clone levels tracked with early post-transplant HvG decreases. Investigators detected GvH clones in recipient marrow, with some emerging earlier in ileum or blood.

Generated by immunoSEQ multiplex PCR, the TCRdb table keeps only in-frame clones and is missing some. Among about 70,000 clones listed, 85% to 90% were seen once. Of note for this clone: What it recognizes is unknown.

V dropped 0 bases and J dropped 6 bases, with 12 bases sitting between them. Germline values: CDR1 MNHNY, CDR2 SVGAGI (reference sequence). CDR3 length: 16 amino acids. Sample: unstimulated CD8+ T cells sorted from spleen or lymph node cells, taken before transplant. The V call is TRBV6-6, the J call TRBJ1-6, with D uncertain. This TCR derives from a human donor who was the organ donor for an intestinal transplant. CDR3 DNA: TGTGCCAGCAGTTACTCGAAGGAACTATTTAATTCACCCCTCCACTTT. Its protein is CASSYSKELFNSPLHF.